This is a list of T cell receptor beta chains from one sample in a study of PD-1 blockade in classical Hodgkin lymphoma. Profiling relied on immunoSEQ multiplex PCR, and the TCRdb table lists in-frame clones only, not all of them. The data hold around 40,000 clones, with approximately 71% observed a single time. The input for sequencing was peripheral blood mononuclear cells (PBMCs), taken at baseline. These receptors were collected from a human donor with classical Hodgkin lymphoma. CDR3s include the opening cysteine and the closing phenylalanine or tryptophan. Fields, in order: clone size, J gene, D gene, V gene, CDR3 protein, CDR3 DNA. A D gene is named only where the DNA matches it firmly. Part of the rows lack a size; the others show once, few, many or a class for expanded clones.

NA	TRBJ2-7	TRBD1	TRBV7-3	CASSPTAGGNYEQYF	TGTGCCAGCAGTCCGACGGCAGGGGGCAATTACGAGCAGTACTTC
NA	TRBJ2-5	TRBD1	TRBV7-2	CASSRVGQERETQYF	TGTGCCAGCAGCAGGGTGGGACAGGAGAGGGAGACCCAGTACTTC
NA	TRBJ1-1	NA	TRBV18	CASSVRQPRDTEAFF	TGTGCCAGCTCGGTAAGACAGCCAAGGGACACTGAAGCTTTCTTT
once	TRBJ1-4	NA	TRBV28	CASSLSRDTNEKLFF	TGTGCCAGCAGTTTATCCCGGGACACTAATGAAAAACTGTTTTTT
NA	TRBJ2-7	NA	TRBV7-6	CASSLAGGAYEQYF	TGTGCCAGCAGCTTAGCAGGCGGAGCCTACGAGCAGTACTTC
NA	TRBJ1-5	NA	TRBV9	CASSVLPGQPQHF	TGTGCCAGCAGCGTACTCCCAGGGCAGCCCCAGCATTTT
NA	TRBJ1-2	NA	TRBV5-8	CASSSTTGLWLEGYTF	TGTGCCAGCAGCTCAACGACCGGCCTATGGCTAGAGGGCTACACCTTC
NA	TRBJ2-1	NA	TRBV7-6	CASSLEPIPGNEQFF	TGTGCCAGCAGCTTAGAGCCCATCCCCGGCAATGAGCAGTTCTTC
NA	TRBJ2-1	NA	TRBV9	CASSPVSVGEQFF	TGTGCCAGCAGCCCCGTAAGTGTGGGTGAGCAGTTCTTC
NA	TRBJ1-5	NA	TRBV28	CASSSPGQSGQPQHF	TGTGCCAGCAGTTCCCCGGGGCAGTCAGGGCAGCCCCAGCATTTT
NA	TRBJ1-5	NA	TRBV7-8	CASSLVRGSNQPQHF	TGTGCCAGCAGCTTAGTTCGGGGGAGCAATCAGCCCCAGCATTTT
NA	TRBJ2-7	NA	TRBV4-3	CASSQDRGLEQYF	TGCGCCAGCAGCCAAGACCGAGGGCTTGAGCAGTACTTC
NA	TRBJ1-5	TRBD1	TRBV6-1	CASNQGARQPQHF	TGTGCCAGCAATCAGGGGGCAAGGCAGCCCCAGCATTTT
NA	TRBJ1-3	TRBD1	TRBV27	CASSRITGASGNTIYF	TGTGCCAGCAGCAGAATCACAGGGGCCTCTGGAAACACCATATATTTT
NA	TRBJ1-5	NA	TRBV23-1	CASSQDRSRGAFQPQHF	TGCGCCAGCAGTCAAGACAGAAGCAGGGGCGCGTTTCAGCCCCAGCATTTT
NA	TRBJ2-3	TRBD2	TRBV6-1	CASSELRLAGGDTQYF	TGTGCCAGCAGTGAACTTCGCCTAGCGGGGGGAGATACGCAGTATTTT
NA	TRBJ2-7	TRBD2	TRBV19	CASSFGLAGGYEQYF	TGTGCCAGTAGTTTCGGACTAGCGGGGGGCTACGAGCAGTACTTC
NA	TRBJ2-2	TRBD1	TRBV6-6	CASSFGTANTGELFF	TGTGCCAGCAGCTTTGGGACAGCCAACACCGGGGAGCTGTTTTTT
few	TRBJ2-2	TRBD1	TRBV18	CASIPTGGYNTGELFF	TGTGCCAGCATCCCGACAGGGGGTTATAACACCGGGGAGCTGTTTTTT
few	TRBJ1-1	NA	TRBV7-6	CASSLTRWTEAFF	TGTGCCAGCAGCTTAACTCGGTGGACTGAAGCTTTCTTT
NA	TRBJ2-7	TRBD1	TRBV10-2	CASSHLQGYEQYF	TGCGCCAGCAGTCACTTACAGGGGTACGAGCAGTACTTC
NA	TRBJ2-7	TRBD2	TRBV27	CASSALSSGATYEQYF	TGTGCCAGCAGTGCACTTTCTAGCGGGGCCACCTACGAGCAGTACTTC
once	TRBJ2-5	TRBD2	TRBV6-6	CASSRGGGRGETQYF	TGTGCCAGCAGTCGCGGGGGGGGAAGAGGAGAGACCCAGTACTTC
few	TRBJ2-1	TRBD2	TRBV9	CASSETSGVNEQFF	TGTGCCAGCAGCGAGACAAGCGGGGTCAATGAGCAGTTCTTC
NA	TRBJ2-3	NA	TRBV19	CASSTDSYTQYF	TGTGCCAGTAGTACCGATTCTTATACGCAGTATTTT
NA	TRBJ2-3	NA	TRBV27	CASSLNNYGVDTQYF	TGTGCCAGCAGTTTAAACAACTACGGGGTAGATACGCAGTATTTT
NA	TRBJ2-7	NA	TRBV28	CASSPFRGGLEQYF	TGTGCCAGCAGTCCTTTCCGAGGGGGGCTCGAGCAGTACTTC
NA	TRBJ2-7	NA	TRBV29-1	CSVDVFSRGGYEQYF	TGCAGCGTCGACGTTTTTAGTAGGGGGGGTTACGAGCAGTACTTC
NA	TRBJ1-1	NA	TRBV28	CASSLTPDTEAFF	TGTGCCAGCAGCTTGACACCGGACACTGAAGCTTTCTTT
medium-sized	TRBJ1-1	NA	TRBV19	CASRPSGNTEAFF	TGTGCCAGTAGACCATCGGGAAACACTGAAGCTTTCTTT
few	TRBJ2-5	NA	TRBV7-9	CASSLGGSAETQYF	TGTGCCAGCAGCTTAGGGGGGAGCGCAGAGACCCAGTACTTC
medium-sized	TRBJ2-1	TRBD1	TRBV7-9	CASSLADRGRNEQFF	TGTGCCAGCAGCTTAGCGGACAGGGGGCGAAATGAGCAGTTCTTC
NA	TRBJ2-7	TRBD1	TRBV29-1	CSVGTGVHEQYF	TGCAGCGTTGGGACAGGGGTTCACGAGCAGTACTTC
NA	TRBJ2-2	NA	TRBV5-1	CASSERGVTGELFF	TGCGCCAGCAGTGAAAGAGGGGTCACCGGGGAGCTGTTTTTT
NA	TRBJ2-7	TRBD2	TRBV29-1	CSVLAGTYEQYF	TGCAGCGTCCTAGCGGGGACCTACGAGCAGTACTTC
NA	TRBJ2-7	NA	TRBV4-2	CASSQDQLVLGEQYF	TGTGCCAGCAGCCAAGATCAGCTAGTGCTAGGCGAGCAGTACTTC
NA	TRBJ2-7	TRBD1	TRBV5-1	CASREQGASSYEQYF	TGCGCCAGCAGGGAACAGGGGGCCAGCTCCTACGAGCAGTACTTC
NA	TRBJ1-2	NA	TRBV30	CAWSRGGLGYTF	TGTGCCTGGAGTAGGGGGGGGCTTGGCTACACCTTC
NA	TRBJ2-1	NA	TRBV2	CASRRKGHEQFF	TGTGCCAGCAGGAGAAAGGGGCATGAGCAGTTCTTC
NA	TRBJ2-5	NA	TRBV2	CASTESPLGGGLETQYF	TGTGCCAGCACTGAAAGCCCCCTGGGGGGGGGCCTAGAGACCCAGTACTTC
NA	TRBJ2-5	TRBD1	TRBV27	CASSSGGSVETQYF	TGTGCCAGCAGTTCAGGGGGCTCGGTTGAGACCCAGTACTTC
NA	TRBJ1-1	NA	TRBV15	CATSRTLRGPKGEAFF	TGTGCCACCAGCAGAACCCTGAGGGGCCCTAAGGGTGAAGCTTTCTTT
NA	TRBJ2-7	TRBD2	TRBV9	CASTTGRSSYEQYF	TGTGCCAGCACCACCGGGAGGAGCTCCTACGAGCAGTACTTC
NA	TRBJ2-7	NA	TRBV7-2	CASSLGGASYEQYF	TGTGCCAGCAGCTTAGGGGGGGCCTCCTACGAGCAGTACTTC
few	TRBJ1-2	NA	TRBV2	CASSEDRTNYGYTF	TGTGCCAGCAGTGAGGACAGAACTAACTATGGCTACACCTTC
NA	TRBJ1-1	TRBD1	TRBV14	CASSQLGQGMNTEAFF	TGTGCCAGCAGCCAATTAGGACAGGGGATGAACACTGAAGCTTTCTTT
few	TRBJ1-1	NA	TRBV4-3	CASSQVMGMNTEAFF	TGCGCCAGCAGCCAAGTCATGGGCATGAACACTGAAGCTTTCTTT
NA	TRBJ2-1	NA	TRBV7-6	CASSFIGGPDLSYNEQFF	TGTGCCAGCAGCTTTATAGGTGGTCCCGACCTCTCCTACAATGAGCAGTTCTTC
few	TRBJ2-5	NA	TRBV9	CASSVGAGTQYF	TGTGCCAGCAGCGTAGGAGCTGGGACCCAGTACTTC
once	TRBJ1-6	TRBD1	TRBV28	CASSPRQGASNSPLHF	TGTGCCAGCAGCCCGAGACAGGGAGCGAGTAATTCACCCCTCCACTTT
NA	TRBJ1-4	NA	TRBV19	CASSSSRGHNEKLFF	TGTGCCAGTAGTTCCTCCCGGGGACACAATGAAAAACTGTTTTTT